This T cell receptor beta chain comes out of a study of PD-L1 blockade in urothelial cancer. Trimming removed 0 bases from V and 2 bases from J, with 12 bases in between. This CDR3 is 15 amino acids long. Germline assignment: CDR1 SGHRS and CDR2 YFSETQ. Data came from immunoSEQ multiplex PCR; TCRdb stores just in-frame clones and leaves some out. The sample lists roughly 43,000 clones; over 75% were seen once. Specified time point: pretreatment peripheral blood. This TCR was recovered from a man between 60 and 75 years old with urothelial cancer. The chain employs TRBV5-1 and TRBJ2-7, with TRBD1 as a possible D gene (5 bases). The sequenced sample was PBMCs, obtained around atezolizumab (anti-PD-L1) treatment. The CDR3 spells CASSLGQGSPYEQYF. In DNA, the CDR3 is TGCGCCAGCAGCTTGGGGCAGGGATCTCCCTACGAGCAGTACTTC.